One sample yielded the 23 T cell receptor beta chains listed below, sequenced in a study of blood T cells in healthy people across ages. A sample-barcoded 5' primer and a J-beta primer mix were used in a second PCR of roughly 6 to 11 cycles. TCRdb re-derived calls from the 5' RACE reads in MiXCR, one entry per CDR3 protein. The table records roughly 1,100,000 distinct CDR3 sequences, approximately 25% of them present only once. This sample was also put to use in a study of T cells of mothers and their children.

Material: blood. The receptors shown here come from a girl aged 2 to 10 in good health.

This chain joins TRBV7-2 and TRBJ1-2; 8 positions agree with TRBD1. Trimming removed 5 bases from V and 3 bases from J; junction bases left unmatched: 8. Germline-derived CDR1 and CDR2 are SGHTA and FQGNSA. This CDR3 is built from 15 residues. In nucleotides, the CDR3 is TGTGCCAGCAGCCGGGACAGGTTACCTGACTATGGCTACACCTTC. Amino acids: CASSRDRLPDYGYTF.

This chain links TRBV7-2 with TRBJ2-2; TRBD2 agrees at 7 bases. This CDR3 is 15 amino acids long. The germline CDR1 and CDR2 sequences are SGHTA and FQGNSA. With 5 bases clipped from V and 6 bases from J, the junction kept 9 bases outside the gene matches. The CDR3 nucleotides are TGTGCCAGCAGCCAAGGTGGCGGGAGTTCCGGGGAGCTGTTTTTT. It codes for CASSQGGGSSGELFF.

The J gene is TRBJ2-5, the V gene TRBV7-3; 10 bases are shared with TRBD1. The end of the DNA aligns better with TRBJ2-1, so the J call may be wrong. CDR1 and CDR2 from the germline V gene are SGHTA and FQGTGA. The CDR3 totals 13 residues. This CDR3 is CASSSGQGIEQFF. The CDR3, as DNA: TGTGCCAGCAGCTCGGGACAGGGGATTGAGCAGTTCTTC.

The V and J genes are TRBV27 and TRBJ2-7; no clear D gene. CDR3 length equals 15 residues. V was shortened by 2 bases and J by 3 bases, with 14 bases between the two germline ends. Germline CDR1 reads MNHEY; CDR2 reads SMNVEV (reference sequence). The CDR3 spells CASSLAARPYYEQYF. The DNA for the CDR3 is TGTGCCAGCAGTTTAGCAGCCAGGCCCTACTACGAGCAGTACTTC.

The sample holds a few counts of this clonotype. This chain joins TRBV5-4 and TRBJ2-6, with 7 bases lining up with TRBD1. Germline V gene data show CDR1 as SGHNT and CDR2 as YYREEE (reference sequence). V gave up 3 bases and J gave up 2 bases; unmatched junction bases: 5. The CDR3 is 16 amino acids. The CDR3 bases are TGTGCCAGCAGCTCCGACAGGGTACCTGGGGCCAACGTCCTGACTTTC. Protein sequence: CASSSDRVPGANVLTF.

This clonotype occurred a few times. This CDR3 reads CASRGQGGSYNSPLHF. The CDR3 nucleotides are TGTGCCAGCCGGGGCCAGGGCGGCTCCTATAATTCACCCCTCCACTTT. This sequence joins TRBV5-5 and TRBJ1-6; D perhaps matches TRBD1 (5 bases). CDR1 and CDR2 from the germline V gene are SGHKS and YYEKEE (reference sequence). The CDR3 spans 16 residues. Deletions cut 7 bases from V and 0 bases from J, with 14 bases between.

This clonotype was picked up many times. CDR3 sequence reads: CASSLSRNEQFF. The CDR3 DNA reads TGTGCCAGCAGCTTATCACGGAATGAGCAGTTCTTC. The chain carries TRBV7-9 and TRBJ2-1; D gene uncertain. CDR3 size: 12 residues. CDR1 SEHNR and CDR2 FQNEAQ come from the germline V gene (reference sequence). V was pared by 2 bases and J by 7 bases, with 6 bases between.

The rearrangement links TRBV27 to TRBJ1-4, with a possible D match to TRBD1 (5 bases). CDR1 MNHEY and CDR2 SMNVEV come from the germline V gene (reference sequence). The length of the CDR3 is 14 residues. Trimming removed 4 bases from V and 0 bases from J, with 6 bases in between. CDR3 region: CASSWDSTNEKLFF. In DNA form, the CDR3 reads TGTGCCAGCAGTTGGGACTCAACTAATGAAAAACTGTTTTTT.

The rearrangement joins TRBV7-6 to TRBJ2-1, with D possibly being TRBD2 (6 bases). Trimming took 5 bases from V and 6 from J, leaving 20 bases between them. Germline loops: CDR1 SGHVS, CDR2 FNYEAQ. The CDR3 runs to 16 residues. This CDR3 is CASSLLGGEPPNEQFF. CDR3 nucleotides: TGTGCCAGCAGCCTCCTGGGAGGCGAGCCCCCCAATGAGCAGTTCTTC.

The V call is TRBV19, the J call TRBJ1-4, with D maybe TRBD1 (5 bases). CDR3 size: 16 residues. Germline values: CDR1 LNHDA, CDR2 SQIVND (reference sequence). Trimming took off 8 bases at V and 8 bases at J, with 24 bases between the two ends. The CDR3 coding sequence is TGTGCCAGTGGCTCCTCTACCGGGACCCGGGGAGAAAAACTGTTTTTT. Encoded protein: CASGSSTGTRGEKLFF. Drawing the rest from reference TRBV19 and TRBJ1-4, the complete variable domain is DGGITQSPKYLFRKEGQNVTLSCEQNLNHDAMYWYRQDPGQGLRLIYYSQIVNDFQKGDIAEGYSVSREKKESFPLTVTSAQKNPTAFYLCASGSSTGTRGEKLFFGSGTQLSVL.

This clonotype was observed a handful of times. The CDR3 DNA reads TGTGCCACCAGCAGACCGGACAGGGGCCGCTCTGGGGCCAACGTCCTGACTTTC. It yields the protein CATSRPDRGRSGANVLTF. The chain has TRBV15 and TRBJ2-6, with TRBD1 matching 9 bases. V gave up 2 bases and J gave up 0 bases; unmatched junction bases: 5. From germline, CDR1 is LNHNV and CDR2 YYDKDF (reference sequence). CDR3 length: 18 residues.

The rearrangement links TRBV6-6 to TRBJ2-7; TRBD1 matches at 9 bases. The CDR3 loop spans 15 amino acids. J was trimmed by 5 bases and V by 6 bases; bases with no gene match: 11. Germline lookup yields CDR1 MNHNY and CDR2 SVGAGI (reference sequence). CDR3 nucleotides: TGTGCCAGCAGCCCCGGGACAGGGCGGCTCCACGAGCAGTACTTC. This gives the protein CASSPGTGRLHEQYF.

The V gene is TRBV7-2, the J gene TRBJ2-1; 7 nucleotides agree with TRBD2. In germline, CDR1 is SGHTA, CDR2 FQGNSA. Germline trimming cut 5 bases from V and 3 bases from J; bases unmatched to any gene: 10. This CDR3 comprises 16 residues. CDR3 sequence (DNA): TGTGCCAGCAGCCCGGGGGGTGCTAGCGGCTACAATGAGCAGTTCTTC. Encoded protein: CASSPGGASGYNEQFF.

The CDR3 DNA is TGTGCCACCAGTGACCCCCTACTAGCGGGGGCCTACAATGAGCAGTTCTTC. Residues: CATSDPLLAGAYNEQFF. The chain employs TRBV24-1 and TRBJ2-1; 11 bases match TRBD2. The CDR3 is 17 amino acids. V dropped 4 bases and J dropped 2; count of bases not matched to a gene: 6. Germline CDR1 reads KGHDR; CDR2 reads SFDVKD.

This clonotype was picked up a small number of times. The chain employs TRBV4-3 and TRBJ2-2; tentatively, D is TRBD1 or TRBD2 (5 bases each). CDR1 is LGHNA and CDR2 is YSLEER in the germline V gene. CDR3 length equals 17 residues. V lost 4 bases and J lost 6, with 21 bases in between. The CDR3: CASSLGTNALWSGELFF. The CDR3 coding sequence is TGCGCCAGCAGCCTGGGGACGAATGCCTTGTGGTCCGGGGAGCTGTTTTTT.

The gene calls are TRBV7-9 and TRBJ1-1, with a possible D match to TRBD1 (6 bases). This CDR3 is 15 amino acids long. Germline values: CDR1 SEHNR, CDR2 FQNEAQ (reference sequence). The ends were cut back, 1 base at V and 4 bases at J, with 13 bases in the middle. The CDR3 spells CASSLGRGWATEAFF. The DNA of the CDR3 is TGTGCCAGCAGCTTAGGCAGGGGATGGGCCACTGAAGCTTTCTTT.

This sequence joins TRBV18 and TRBJ2-1; TRBD1 aligns across 7 bases. Trimming removed 6 bases from V and 4 bases from J; junction bases left unmatched: 9. CDR3 length: 15 amino acids. CDR1 is KGHSH and CDR2 is LQKENI in the germline V gene. In nucleotides, the CDR3 is TGTGCCAGCTCCCTGACAGGGTTCGGGTACAATGAGCAGTTCTTC. It is translated as CASSLTGFGYNEQFF. Using reference TRBV18 and TRBJ2-1 for the parts outside the CDR3, the full variable domain is NAGVMQNPRHLVRRRGQEARLRCSPMKGHSHVYWYRQLPEEGLKFMVYLQKENIIDESGMPKERFSAEFPKEGPSILRIQQVVRGDSAAYFCASSLTGFGYNEQFFGPGTRLTVL.

In its sample, this clonotype was seen a few times. This chain uses TRBV28 with TRBJ2-5, with a weak D call TRBD2 (5 bases). The DNA end lines up better with TRBJ2-1; the J call may be wrong. CDR1 and CDR2 from the germline V gene are MDHEN and SYDVKM. The CDR3 spans 13 residues. CDR3 protein: CASCYEGTTEQFF. For the CDR3, the DNA is TGTGCCAGCTGCTACGAGGGAACTACTGAGCAGTTCTTC.

The chain employs TRBV6-2 or TRBV6-3 and TRBJ1-1; the D is unclear. There are 17 residues in the CDR3. Looked up from germline, CDR1 is MNHEY and CDR2 is SVGEGT. Trimming took off 3 bases at V and 6 bases at J, with 23 bases between the two ends. The CDR3 coding sequence is TGTGCCAGCAGTTATTGGCCAGCTACCACAATCTCGTCTGAAGCTTTCTTT. Residues: CASSYWPATTISSEAFF.

This clonotype was counted a few times. This chain connects TRBV7-2 to TRBJ2-5, with TRBD1 identical over 7 bases. The J segment lost 5 bases and the V segment lost 5 bases, leaving 11 bases of the junction unmatched. This CDR3 spans 15 amino acids. Germline-derived CDR1 and CDR2 are SGHTA and FQGNSA. The CDR3 loop reads CASSHGTALQETQYF. CDR3 DNA: TGTGCCAGCAGCCATGGGACAGCCCTACAGGAGACCCAGTACTTC.

As regards this clonotype: No conserved phenylalanine or tryptophan is present at the end of the CDR3, so a read error is the likely explanation. The chain uses TRBV12-3 or TRBV12-4 and TRBJ2-7, with D hard to call. Trimming removed 6 bases from V and 4 bases from J, with 4 bases in between. The CDR3 consists of 10 residues. DNA for the CDR3: TGTGCCAGCAGCCTATACGAGCAGTACATC. Translation gives CASSLYEQYI.

Many counts were recorded for this clonotype. This chain links TRBV29-1 with TRBJ2-5; a possible D gene is TRBD1 (6 bases). The J call may be faulty, since TRBJ2-7 better matches the DNA end. CDR3 length: 12 amino acids. Germline loops: CDR1 SQVTM, CDR2 ANQGSEA. CDR3 sequence: CSVQDSSYEQYF. CDR3 DNA sequence: TGCAGCGTTCAGGACAGCTCCTACGAGCAGTACTTC.

This clonotype has ten or more counts. The chain joins TRBV9 to TRBJ2-3, with a tentative D call TRBD2 (6 bases). The CDR3 contains 14 residues. The ends were cut back, 2 bases at V and 2 bases at J, with 9 bases in the middle. Germline loops: CDR1 SGDLS, CDR2 YYNGEE. CDR3 nucleotides: TGTGCCAGCAGCGTTGCGGGATCCACAGATACGCAGTATTTT. Translating it yields CASSVAGSTDTQYF.